The entry that follows covers one T cell receptor (beta chain) sequence. Its antigen is unknown. This record belongs to a study of vaccination effects on CD4 cells after COVID-19. Notes on the study in general: Healthy vaccinees' vaccine-induced clones included only 1 of 255 cross-reacting with common cold coronaviruses.

Produced via immunoSEQ multiplex PCR; TCRdb's table is partial and in-frame only. The sample has more than 30,000 clones, approximately 72% seen once. Subsequent to a culture period of under twelve days, CD4+ T cells were isolated. The study found no prior SARS-CoV-2 infection in the vaccine recipients, who tested negative for nucleocapsid antibodies. Germline lookup yields CDR1 MNHEY and CDR2 SVGAGI. The CDR3 runs 14 residues. Germline trimming cut 5 bases from V and 7 bases from J; bases unmatched to any gene: 9. The rearrangement links TRBV6-5 to TRBJ1-1; 8 bases map to TRBD1. The TCR was taken from a human donor who received a COVID-19 vaccine. Sequences were derived from CD4+ T cells from PBMCs cultured without peptide, sampled before COVID-19 vaccination. CDR3 sequence reads: CASSIRQGFFEAFF. The CDR3 DNA is TGTGCCAGCAGTATACGACAGGGGTTCTTTGAAGCTTTCTTT.